A selection of T cell receptor beta chains follows, all from one sample in a study of T cell responses to AZD1222 COVID-19 vaccine. Generated by immunoSEQ multiplex PCR, the TCRdb table keeps only in-frame clones and is missing some. The sample contains some 180,000 clones, just over 85% of which appear only once. The material was peripheral blood, obtained on day 0 of AZD1222 vaccination. The receptors were sampled from an adult in good health. Each CDR3 is given with its conserved first and last residue. A D gene is named only where the DNA matches it firmly. Only some rows state a clone size, as once, few, many or a class for expanded clones.

.	TRBJ1-6	TRBV6-2/TRBV6-3	.	TGTGCCAGCAGTTACCGGGCGGGGTCACCCCTCCACTTT	CASSYRAGSPLHF
.	TRBJ1-5	TRBV2	.	TGTGCCAGCAGAGTACAGGGAAGCAATCAGCCCCAGCATTTT	CASRVQGSNQPQHF
few	TRBJ1-1	TRBV19	.	TGTGCCAGTAGTATAGAGGCAGGTGGAGGCACTGAAGCTTTCTTT	CASSIEAGGGTEAFF
few	TRBJ2-7	TRBV2	TRBD1	TGTGCCAGCTTAGGACAGGCCCCATACGAGCAGTACTTC	CASLGQAPYEQYF
.	TRBJ2-1	TRBV28	TRBD2	TGTGCCAGCAGTAGCCCCTTACTAGCGGGCTCCTCCTACAATGAGCAGTTCTTC	CASSSPLLAGSSYNEQFF
.	TRBJ1-1	TRBV12-5	TRBD1	TGTGCTAGTGGTTTGGTGGACAGGGGGGAAATCACTGAAGCTTTCTTT	CASGLVDRGEITEAFF
.	TRBJ2-7	TRBV2	TRBD2	TGTGCCAGCAGTGAACTGCTAGCGGGCGAGCAGTACTTC	CASSELLAGEQYF
once	TRBJ2-2	TRBV6-2/TRBV6-3	.	TGTGCCAGCAGTTACGGCAGGAACGCCGGGGAGCTGTTTTTT	CASSYGRNAGELFF
.	TRBJ2-1	TRBV30	TRBD1	TGTGCCTGGAGTCGGACAGGCCTGTACAATGAGCAGTTCTTC	CAWSRTGLYNEQFF
once	TRBJ2-2	TRBV11-2	.	TGTGCCAGCAGCTTTGTACAGATTGGACCATCGGGCACCGGGGAGCTGTTTTTT	CASSFVQIGPSGTGELFF
.	TRBJ2-1	TRBV14	.	TGTGCCAGCAGCCAAGATTGGGGGGGGCTTACCGGATACGAGCAGTTCTTC	CASSQDWGGLTGYEQFF
.	TRBJ1-4	TRBV9	TRBD1	TGTGCCAGCAGCGACGGACAGGTAGAAAAACTGTTTTTT	CASSDGQVEKLFF
.	TRBJ2-1	TRBV10-3	.	TGTGCCATCAAACTCGGGCAGGACAATGAGCAGTTCTTC	CAIKLGQDNEQFF
.	TRBJ2-1	TRBV5-1	TRBD1	TGCGCCAGCAGCTCAACCGGGACAGGGGCATACAATGAGCAGTTCTTC	CASSSTGTGAYNEQFF
.	TRBJ1-5	TRBV6-5	.	TGTGCCAGCAGTTATAACGTAGGTAGCAATCAGCCCCAGCATTTT	CASSYNVGSNQPQHF
.	TRBJ2-3	TRBV5-4	TRBD2	TGTGCCAGCAGCTCAAGAGCGGGAGGCTCTAGCACAGATACGCAGTATTTT	CASSSRAGGSSTDTQYF
few	TRBJ1-1	TRBV19	TRBD1	TGTGCCAGTAGTATACTACAGGGGGGCACTGAAGCTTTCTTT	CASSILQGGTEAFF
.	TRBJ1-4	TRBV10-3	TRBD1	TGTGCCATCAGTGGAGGGACAGGGACAACTAATGAAAAACTGTTTTTT	CAISGGTGTTNEKLFF
.	TRBJ1-4	TRBV12-3/TRBV12-4	.	TGTGCCAGCAGTTCCGGAAGGGAAAAACTGTTTTTT	CASSSGREKLFF
.	TRBJ1-1	TRBV5-1	.	TGCGCCAGCAGCTTGGATCCACCTCCGGACACTGAAGCTTTCTTT	CASSLDPPPDTEAFF
.	TRBJ1-6	TRBV18	TRBD1	TGTGCCAGCTCGTCGGACAGGGTCCTCAATAATTCACCCCTCCACTTT	CASSSDRVLNNSPLHF
few	TRBJ1-5	TRBV24-1	TRBD1	TGTGCCACCAGCCCCTCAGGGGGCACTCAGCCCCAGCATTTT	CATSPSGGTQPQHF
.	TRBJ1-6	TRBV18	.	TGTGCCAGCTCACCCCAACAGGGACGGGTCCTCCACTTT	CASSPQQGRVLHF
.	TRBJ1-1	TRBV15	.	TGTGCCACCAGCAGAGTTTTGGTAACAAACACTGAAGCTTTCTTT	CATSRVLVTNTEAFF
.	TRBJ2-5	TRBV6-6	.	TGTGCCAGCAGTTACGGGGGGTATGAGGAGACCCAGTACTTC	CASSYGGYEETQYF
.	TRBJ2-7	TRBV9	TRBD2	TGTGCCAGCAGCCCTTGGGGGGAGGGTTCCTACGAGCAGTACTTC	CASSPWGEGSYEQYF
.	TRBJ2-7	TRBV4-3	.	TGCGCCAGCAGCCAAGATCTGTTAGGCGAGCAGTACTTC	CASSQDLLGEQYF
.	TRBJ1-5	TRBV18	TRBD1	TGTGCCAGCTCCTTGGACAGGGGGAGGAATCAGCCCCAGCATTTT	CASSLDRGRNQPQHF
.	TRBJ2-2	TRBV29-1	.	TGCAGCGTTGGTATAAGAACGGCCGGGGAGCTGTTTTTT	CSVGIRTAGELFF
.	TRBJ2-6	TRBV14	.	TGTGCCAGCAGCCGTAAACAGGGACCTGGGGCCAACGTCCTGACTTTC	CASSRKQGPGANVLTF
.	TRBJ1-3	TRBV9	.	TGTGCCAGCAGCTATCCTCGCCACTCCGGAAACACCATATATTTT	CASSYPRHSGNTIYF
.	TRBJ1-2	TRBV12-3/TRBV12-4	.	TGTGCCAGCAGTCCAAGACCAGGGGCTGGCTACACCTTC	CASSPRPGAGYTF
few	TRBJ2-1	TRBV4-1	TRBD2	TGCGCCAGCACCCGGGGACTAGCGGGAGCTGATGAGCAGTTCTTC	CASTRGLAGADEQFF
.	TRBJ1-3	TRBV20-1	.	TGCAGTGCTGTGACTGGAAACACCATATATTTT	CSAVTGNTIYF
few	TRBJ1-2	TRBV4-3	TRBD1	TGCGCCAGCAGCACAGGGGGAATTTCGGGCTACACCTTC	CASSTGGISGYTF
.	TRBJ1-2	TRBV28	TRBD1	TGTGCCAGCAAAAGGGGGCAGGGGTATGGCTACACCTTC	CASKRGQGYGYTF